Listed here are 7 T cell receptor beta chains from one sample, sequenced in a study of radiotherapy plus CTLA-4 blockade in lung cancer. Libraries were prepared by immunoSEQ multiplex PCR; TCRdb keeps only in-frame clonotypes and omits some of them. The sample gives approximately 94,000 clones, roughly 80% of which show up once; around 25% is in the top ten. Sequenced here: peripheral blood, sampled from a patient treated with radiotherapy plus ipilimumab. These receptors were taken from a human donor with non-small cell lung cancer that progressed on radiotherapy plus ipilimumab.

This chain links TRBV6-4 with TRBJ2-3, with D tentatively TRBD2 (6 bases). Looked up from germline, CDR1 is MRHNA and CDR2 is SNTAGT. The V end lost 6 bases, the J end lost 2 bases, and 21 bases lay between the germline ends. The CDR3 covers 17 residues. In DNA form, the CDR3 reads TGTGCCAGCAGACAGTTGATAGCGGAGGGAGACACAGATACGCAGTATTTT. It translates to CASRQLIAEGDTDTQYF.

This clone has only one observation. DNA of the CDR3: TGTGCCTGGAGTGTAGGGTCTCATGTGCAGTATTTT. This sequence encodes CAWSVGSHVQYF. The chain combines TRBV30 with TRBJ2-3; D is ambiguous. V was cut by 0 bases and J by 11 bases, with 12 bases left in between. The CDR3 has 12 amino acids. Per germline, CDR1 GTSNPN and CDR2 SVGIG (reference sequence).

This chain links TRBV5-1 with TRBJ1-1; possibly TRBD1 for D (6 bases). The CDR3 extends over 13 amino acids. Germline values: CDR1 SGHRS, CDR2 YFSETQ. V shed 6 bases and J shed 1 base, with 10 bases lying between them. As DNA, the CDR3 is TGCGCCAGCAAACCGACAGGGAACACTGAAGCTTTCTTT. It encodes CASKPTGNTEAFF.

The gene calls are TRBV30 and TRBJ1-4; 9 bases are a match to TRBD1. CDR3 size: 14 residues. Per the germline V gene, CDR1 is GTSNPN and CDR2 is SVGIG (reference sequence). V shed 5 bases, J shed 8 bases, and the junction held 9 bases outside the gene matches. The CDR3 region has the DNA TGTGCCTGGGCCTCAACAGGGGGCTCGGAAAAACTGTTTTTT. This gives the protein CAWASTGGSEKLFF.

V gene TRBV5-4 combines with J gene TRBJ2-3; the match to TRBD1 covers 7 bases. CDR3 size: 17 residues. Per the germline V gene, CDR1 is SGHNT and CDR2 is YYREEE (reference sequence). V lost 3 bases to trimming and J lost 1 base; unmatched junction nucleotides: 11. CDR3 nucleotide sequence: TGTGCCAGCAGCTCGGCTAAAAGGACAGGTCGCACAGATACGCAGTATTTT. Translating gives CASSSAKRTGRTDTQYF. The full variable domain, completed using reference TRBV5-4 and TRBJ2-3, is ETGVTQSPTHLIKTRGQQVTLRCSSQSGHNTVSWYQQALGQGPQFIFQYYREEENGRGNFPPRFSGLQFPNYSSELNVNALELDDSALYLCASSSAKRTGRTDTQYFGPGTRLTVL.

The chain has TRBV7-2 and TRBJ2-5; D is undetermined. This CDR3 is 14 amino acids long. Per the germline V gene, CDR1 is SGHTA and CDR2 is FQGNSA. The V gene lost 2 bases and the J gene lost 4 bases, with 11 bases spanning the gap. Written as DNA, the CDR3 is TGTGCCAGCAGCTTAATTTATCGTGGAGAGACCCAGTACTTC. The encoded protein is CASSLIYRGETQYF. Together with reference TRBV7-2 and TRBJ2-5, the CDR3 gives the full variable domain: GAGVSQSPSNKVTEKGKDVELRCDPISGHTALYWYRQSLGQGLEFLIYFQGNSAPDKSGLPSDRFSAERTGGSVSTLTIQRTQQEDSAVYLCASSLIYRGETQYFGPGTRLLVL.

V gene TRBV9 combines with J gene TRBJ1-3; D may be TRBD1 (5 bases). V lost 1 base and J lost 2, with 7 bases in between. From germline, CDR1 is SGDLS and CDR2 YYNGEE. The CDR3 contains 14 residues. This CDR3 reads CASSVSGTGNTIYF. The CDR3 bases are TGTGCCAGCAGCGTATCAGGGACTGGAAACACCATATATTTT.